This T cell receptor (beta chain) emerged from a study of identical twins. Study findings and constraints: The study found excess low generation probability among twin-shared out-of-frame alpha sequences.

As regards this clonotype: Antigen specificity is unknown.

Trimming took 4 bases from V and 6 from J; bases not matched to a gene: 8. The germline CDR1 and CDR2 sequences are SGDLS and YYNGEE. The length of the CDR3 is 15 residues. cDNA carried unique molecular identifiers, and a universal primer site was added by template switching. From the 5' RACE reads, TCRdb called clonotypes with MiXCR, one entry per CDR3 protein. The top ten hold around 0.48% of the sample, which has a few hundred thousand distinct CDR3 sequences, 12% to 15% seen once. These data were also reused for a study on yellow fever vaccine responses in identical twins.

Material for sequencing was CD4+ T cells sorted from blood. This sequence joins TRBV9 and TRBJ2-1; TRBD1 matches at 9 bases. This sequence was found in a woman younger than 35 in good health. The CDR3 loop reads CASSPRDRVGNEQFF. For the CDR3, the DNA is TGTGCCAGCAGCCCCCGGGACAGGGTGGGCAATGAGCAGTTCTTC.